The TCR beta chain described here comes from a study of Ad26.COV2.S vaccination and SARS-CoV-2 variants. Repertoires were generated with immunoSEQ multiplex PCR, while TCRdb's copy carries only in-frame clones and drops some. The sample shows 200,000 to 300,000 clones, roughly 90% of them seen only once. The germline CDR1 and CDR2 sequences are MGHRA and YSYEKL. This CDR3 spans 16 amino acids. V was trimmed by 3 bases and J by 1 base, leaving 14 bases between them. Sample treatment: some 20 received Ad26.COV2.S at low or high dose, single or two shots; about 5 received placebo; per-sample allocation not given. Material that was analyzed had been drawn on day 63 after the first vaccine or placebo injection. Immunization relied on an Ad26 vector, which expressed Wuhan-strain SARS-CoV-2 spike.

V usage is TRBV4-1 and J usage is TRBJ2-3, with a weak D call TRBD1 (5 bases). Here the sequenced sample was peripheral blood, taken in a trial of Ad26.COV2.S vaccine versus placebo. The receptor was isolated from a person aged 18-65 years who received the Ad26.COV2.S COVID-19 vaccine or a placebo. CDR3 region: CASSHPTSRGTDTQYF. The CDR3 DNA reads as TGCGCCAGCAGCCATCCCACCAGCAGGGGCACAGATACGCAGTATTTT.